Below are 13 T cell receptor beta chains sequenced from a single sample in a study of blood T cell repertoires in COVID-19. The table came from immunoSEQ multiplex PCR; TCRdb's copy has only in-frame clones and leaves some out. Among approximately 200,000 clones listed, about 87% were seen once. The sample comprised peripheral blood. Receptors originate from a man younger than 45 with COVID-19, enrolled during active disease.

V gene TRBV28 combines with J gene TRBJ2-2; tentatively, D is TRBD1 (6 bases). Germline V gene sequence: CDR1 MDHEN, CDR2 SYDVKM. CDR3 size: 12 residues. With 4 bases removed from V and 8 bases from J, the gap between germline ends came to 8 bases. CDR3 amino acids: CASSSTGGELFF. The CDR3 DNA follows: TGTGCCAGCAGTTCAACAGGGGGGGAGCTGTTTTTT.

This clone was counted once. This chain uses TRBV19 with TRBJ2-1; 14 nucleotides align to TRBD2. The CDR3 sequence is 17 residues long. V dropped 4 bases and J dropped 5; count of bases not matched to a gene: 7. Germline values: CDR1 LNHDA, CDR2 SQIVND (reference sequence). The CDR3 bases are TGTGCCAGTAGTAACCCGACGGGACTAGCGGGGGACAATGAGCAGTTCTTC. Amino acid sequence: CASSNPTGLAGDNEQFF.

J is TRBJ1-1 and V is TRBV18; TRBD1 matches 9 bases. The V and J ends lost 4 bases and 3 bases, in that order; junction bases with no gene match: 6. Germline CDR1 KGHSH, CDR2 LQKENI. This CDR3 has 15 residues. CDR3 protein: CASSLGQGGYTEAFF. CDR3 nucleotide sequence: TGTGCCAGCTCACTGGGACAGGGTGGGTACACTGAAGCTTTCTTT.

V and J are TRBV6-2 or TRBV6-3 and TRBJ1-4; D may be TRBD1 (6 bases). The germline V and J ends were trimmed by 0 bases and 8 bases, with 16 bases remaining between them. CDR1 and CDR2 from the germline V gene are MNHEY and SVGEGT. The CDR3 has 16 residues. The CDR3 DNA follows: TGTGCCAGCAGTTACTCGAGGGGGACCATCGGAGAAAAACTGTTTTTT. It codes for CASSYSRGTIGEKLFF.

This clone was seen once. Additional DNA sequences in this sample encode the identical CDR3. CDR3 nucleotides: TGTGCCAGCAGCTCCCCCGCGGACAGGTCCTACGAGCAGTACTTC. Encoded protein: CASSSPADRSYEQYF. The chain uses TRBV7-2 and TRBJ2-7; 7 nucleotides line up with TRBD1. Trimming took 4 bases from V and 1 from J; bases not matched to a gene: 7. CDR3 length: 15 amino acids. From germline, CDR1 is SGHTA and CDR2 FQGNSA.

V gene TRBV5-6 combines with J gene TRBJ1-1; D possibly corresponds to TRBD1 (6 bases). Germline CDR1 is SGHDT and CDR2 is YYEEEE. The CDR3 consists of 15 residues. Deletions cut 5 bases from V and 1 base from J, with 15 bases between. The CDR3 here is CASSPVGTPNTEAFF. The CDR3 bases are TGTGCCAGCAGTCCAGTAGGGACACCGAACACTGAAGCTTTCTTT.

CDR3 in DNA: TGTGCCAGCAGCTCTGCAGGGGGCGGGCAGTACTTC. Its translation is CASSSAGGGQYF. The chain uses TRBV11-2 and TRBJ2-7, with 8 positions matching TRBD1. Germline CDR1 is SGHAT and CDR2 is FQNNGV. The V segment lost 4 bases and the J segment 9 bases; nucleotides outside the gene matches: 5. The CDR3 length is 12 residues.

The J gene is TRBJ1-1, the V gene TRBV9; the match to TRBD1 covers 10 bases. Per the germline V gene, CDR1 is SGDLS and CDR2 is YYNGEE. The CDR3 spans 18 residues. The trim removed 4 bases at V and 0 bases at J, leaving 12 bases unmatched. The CDR3 sequence: CASSPRQGALPMNTEAFF. DNA of the CDR3: TGTGCCAGCAGCCCACGACAGGGGGCACTACCCATGAACACTGAAGCTTTCTTT.

The chain joins TRBV2 to TRBJ2-3; D perhaps matches TRBD1 (6 bases). CDR1 and CDR2 from the germline V gene are SNHLY and FYNNEI. With 5 bases removed from V and 1 base from J, the gap between germline ends came to 10 bases. The CDR3 contains 14 residues. CDR3 amino acids: CASSQGIGTDTQYF. The CDR3 DNA is TGTGCCAGCAGTCAGGGGATCGGCACAGATACGCAGTATTTT. Full variable domain (outside the CDR3, taken from reference TRBV2 and TRBJ2-3): EPEVTQTPSHQVTQMGQEVILRCVPISNHLYFYWYRQILGQKVEFLVSFYNNEISEKSEIFDDQFSVERPDGSNFTLKIRSTKLEDSAMYFCASSQGIGTDTQYFGPGTRLTVL.

The rearrangement uses TRBV6-4 and TRBJ2-6; 7 nucleotides agree with TRBD1. The ends lost 5 bases at V and 4 bases at J; junction bases unmatched: 8. CDR3 length: 16 amino acids. CDR1 is MRHNA and CDR2 is SNTAGT in the germline V gene. CDR3 protein: CASSRDRDSGANVLTF. The DNA of the CDR3 is TGTGCCAGCAGTAGAGACAGGGATTCCGGGGCCAACGTCCTGACTTTC.

J is TRBJ2-7 and V is TRBV7-8, with 7 bases aligning to TRBD1. J lost 5 bases, V lost 5 bases, and 12 bases had no gene match. This CDR3 is 15 amino acids long. Germline V CDR1 and CDR2: SGHVS, FQNEAQ. Here the CDR3 reads CASSRGQASSHEQYF. CDR3 DNA sequence: TGTGCCAGCAGCCGAGGACAGGCCTCTAGCCACGAGCAGTACTTC.

The chain has TRBV11-1 and TRBJ2-4, with a weak D call TRBD2 (6 bases). V was trimmed by 0 bases and J by 11 bases, leaving 11 bases between them. The CDR3 covers 13 residues. In germline, CDR1 is SGHAT, CDR2 FQDESV (reference sequence). In nucleotides, the CDR3 is TGTGCCAGCAGCTTAGCGTTCAGGGAGGTTCAGTACTTC. The encoded protein is CASSLAFREVQYF.

The CDR3 bases are TGCGCCAGCAGCTTAGGGACTAGCGCTCGAGAGACCCAGTACTTC. As protein: CASSLGTSARETQYF. V gene TRBV5-1 combines with J gene TRBJ2-5; TRBD2 aligns across 10 bases. The germline gives CDR1 SGHRS, CDR2 YFSETQ. V dropped 2 bases and J dropped 4; count of bases not matched to a gene: 5. This CDR3 is 15 amino acids long.